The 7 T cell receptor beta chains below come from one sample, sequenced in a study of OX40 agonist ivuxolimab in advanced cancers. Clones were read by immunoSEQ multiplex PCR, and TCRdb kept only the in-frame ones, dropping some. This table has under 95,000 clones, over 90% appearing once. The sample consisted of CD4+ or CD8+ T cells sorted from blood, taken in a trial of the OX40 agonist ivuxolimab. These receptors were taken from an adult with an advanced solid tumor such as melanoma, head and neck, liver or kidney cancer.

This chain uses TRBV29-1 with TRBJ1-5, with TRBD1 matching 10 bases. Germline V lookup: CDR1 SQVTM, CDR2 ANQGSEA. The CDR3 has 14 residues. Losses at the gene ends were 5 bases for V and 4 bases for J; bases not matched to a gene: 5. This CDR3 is CSVPGQGENQPQHF. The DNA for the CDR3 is TGCAGCGTTCCCGGACAGGGGGAGAATCAGCCCCAGCATTTT. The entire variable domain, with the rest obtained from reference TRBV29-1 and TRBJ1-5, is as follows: SAVISQKPSRDICQRGTSLTIQCQVDSQVTMMFWYRQQPGQSLTLIATANQGSEATYESGFVIDKFPISRPNLTFSTLTVSNMSPEDSSIYLCSVPGQGENQPQHFGDGTRLSIL.

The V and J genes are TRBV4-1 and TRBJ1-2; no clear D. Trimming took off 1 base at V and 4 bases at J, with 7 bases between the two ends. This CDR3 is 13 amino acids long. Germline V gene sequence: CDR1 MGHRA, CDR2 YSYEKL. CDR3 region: CASSQGAPYGYTF. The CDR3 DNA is TGCGCCAGCAGCCAAGGGGCGCCCTATGGCTACACCTTC.

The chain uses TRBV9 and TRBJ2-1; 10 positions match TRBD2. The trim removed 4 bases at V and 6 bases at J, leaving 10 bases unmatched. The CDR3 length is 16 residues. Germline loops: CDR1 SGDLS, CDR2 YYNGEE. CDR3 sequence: CASSPPTSGFFNEQFF. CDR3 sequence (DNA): TGTGCCAGCAGCCCGCCGACTAGCGGGTTCTTCAATGAGCAGTTCTTC.

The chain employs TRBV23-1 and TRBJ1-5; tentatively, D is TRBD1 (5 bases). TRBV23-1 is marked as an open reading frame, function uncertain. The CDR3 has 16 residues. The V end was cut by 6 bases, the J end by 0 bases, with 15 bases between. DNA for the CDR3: TGCGCCAGCAGGGGGAACAGGACCGTTAGCAATCAGCCCCAGCATTTT. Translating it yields CASRGNRTVSNQPQHF.

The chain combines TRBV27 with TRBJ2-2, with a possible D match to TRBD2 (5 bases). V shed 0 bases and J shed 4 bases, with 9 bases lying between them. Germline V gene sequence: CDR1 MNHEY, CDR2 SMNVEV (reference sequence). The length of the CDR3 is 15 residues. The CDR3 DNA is TGTGCCAGCAGTTTATCGCTCGAGGGCACCGGGGAGCTGTTTTTT. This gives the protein CASSLSLEGTGELFF.

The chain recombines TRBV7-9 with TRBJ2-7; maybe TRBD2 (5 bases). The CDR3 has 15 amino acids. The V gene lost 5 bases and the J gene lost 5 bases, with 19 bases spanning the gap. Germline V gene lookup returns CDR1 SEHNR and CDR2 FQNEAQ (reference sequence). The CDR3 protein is CASSPRAGRTHEQYF. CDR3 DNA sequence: TGTGCCAGCAGCCCCCGGGCGGGCCGGACCCACGAGCAGTACTTC.

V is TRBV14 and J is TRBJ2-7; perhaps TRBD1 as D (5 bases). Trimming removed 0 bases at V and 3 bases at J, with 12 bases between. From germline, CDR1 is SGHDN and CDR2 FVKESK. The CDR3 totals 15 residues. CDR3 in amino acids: CASSQDYGALYEQYF. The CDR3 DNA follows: TGTGCCAGCAGCCAAGATTATGGGGCCCTCTACGAGCAGTACTTC.